Shown below are 23 T cell receptor beta chains from a single sample sequenced in a study of chemoradiotherapy in HPV16-positive cancers. Profiling relied on immunoSEQ multiplex PCR, and the TCRdb table lists in-frame clones only, not all of them. This table has 20,000 to 25,000 clones, 80% to 90% appearing once. The starting material was blood, obtained from a patient who underwent chemoradiotherapy. The receptor set was obtained from a human donor with HPV-associated anogenital cancer.

This chain joins TRBV7-2 and TRBJ2-4, with D possibly matching TRBD2 (6 bases). Trimming pared 1 base from V and 5 bases from J, leaving 9 bases between. CDR3 length: 14 residues. The germline CDR1 and CDR2 sequences are SGHTA and FQGNSA. The CDR3 reads CASSLGVAENIQYF. The DNA for the CDR3 is TGTGCCAGCAGCTTAGGGGTAGCGGAAAACATTCAGTACTTC.

The V call is TRBV20-1, the J call TRBJ1-2, with D maybe TRBD1 (6 bases). This CDR3 region has 11 residues. Trimming pared 6 bases from V and 6 bases from J, leaving 11 bases between. Germline lookup yields CDR1 DFQATT and CDR2 SNEGSKA (reference sequence). The CDR3 bases are TGCAGTGCCGGGGGCAGGAATGGCTACACCTTC. Protein sequence: CSAGGRNGYTF.

The V gene is TRBV11-3, the J gene TRBJ2-6, with no clear D. Trimming removed 7 bases at V and 0 bases at J, with 4 bases between. Germline V CDR1 and CDR2: SGHNT, YENEEA. The CDR3 is 13 amino acids. This chain's CDR3 is CASTSSGANVLTF. CDR3 in DNA: TGTGCCAGCACCTCCTCTGGGGCCAACGTCCTGACTTTC. Full variable domain (remainder filled in from reference TRBV11-3 and TRBJ2-6): EAGVVQSPRYKIIEKKQPVAFWCNPISGHNTLYWYLQNLGQGPELLIRYENEEAVDDSQLPKDRFSAERLKGVDSTLKIQPAELGDSAVYLCASTSSGANVLTFGAGSRLTVL.

Points on this clone: The junction departs from the called germline gene at one end, perhaps through a read error. This rearrangement joins TRBV5-1 to TRBJ2-5; D not resolved. The CDR3 consists of 11 residues. Germline V gene sequence: CDR1 SGHRS, CDR2 YFSETQ. The CDR3: CASSLEETQYF. In DNA form, the CDR3 reads TGCGCCAGCAGTTTGGAAGAGACCCAGTACTTC.

This clone was seen more than once but under ten times. The rearrangement links TRBV7-9 to TRBJ2-1; TRBD2 matches 14 bases. CDR1 is SEHNR and CDR2 is FQNEAQ in the germline V gene (reference sequence). CDR3 size: 15 residues. Trimming cost V 5 bases and J 7 bases; bases outside gene matches: 4. This CDR3 is CASSPGTSGSNEQFF. The DNA of the CDR3 is TGTGCCAGCAGCCCCGGGACTAGCGGGAGTAATGAGCAGTTCTTC. Full variable domain (remainder filled in from reference TRBV7-9 and TRBJ2-1): DTGVSQNPRHKITKRGQNVTFRCDPISEHNRLYWYRQTLGQGPEFLTYFQNEAQLEKSRLLSDRFSAERPKGSFSTLEIQRTEQGDSAMYLCASSPGTSGSNEQFFGPGTRLTVL.

This rearrangement joins TRBV5-1 to TRBJ2-3, with no clear D. This CDR3 comprises 12 residues. Germline loops: CDR1 SGHRS, CDR2 YFSETQ. The germline V and J ends were trimmed by 4 bases and 2 bases, with 5 bases remaining between them. CDR3 sequence (DNA): TGCGCCAGCAGCAAAATCACAGATACGCAGTATTTT. It specifies CASSKITDTQYF.

The rearrangement links TRBV4-1 to TRBJ1-2, with TRBD1 identical over 7 bases. J gave up 1 base and V 0 bases, and 11 bases lay outside the gene matches. Germline lookup yields CDR1 MGHRA and CDR2 YSYEKL. The CDR3 runs 18 residues. CDR3 DNA sequence: TGCGCCAGCAGCCAAGATTACACAGGGGCCTCCCGTAACTATGGCTACACCTTC. Its protein is CASSQDYTGASRNYGYTF.

The rearrangement joins TRBV7-8 to TRBJ2-3; 8 nucleotides match TRBD2. Germline V gene lookup returns CDR1 SGHVS and CDR2 FQNEAQ. The CDR3 length is 17 residues. With V trimmed by 1 base and J by 1 base, 7 bases remained unmatched. The CDR3 region has the DNA TGTGCCAGCAGCTTAGGTGGGAGAGCGGGGGGCACAGATACGCAGTATTTT. This encodes CASSLGGRAGGTDTQYF. Using reference TRBV7-8 and TRBJ2-3 for the parts outside the CDR3, the full variable domain is GAGVSQSPRYKVAKRGQDVALRCDPISGHVSLFWYQQALGQGPEFLTYFQNEAQLDKSGLPSDRFFAERPEGSVSTLKIQRTQQEDSAVYLCASSLGGRAGGTDTQYFGPGTRLTVL.

The chain combines TRBV29-1 with TRBJ2-5; TRBD2 agrees at 7 bases. This CDR3 is built from 10 residues. Per the germline V gene, CDR1 is SQVTM and CDR2 is ANQGSEA. The V segment lost 6 bases and the J segment 5 bases; nucleotides outside the gene matches: 0. CDR3 in DNA: TGCAGCGTGGGAGGGGAGACCCAGTACTTC. This translates into CSVGGETQYF.

The rearrangement uses TRBV5-1 and TRBJ2-1; TRBD2 is a possible D gene (6 bases). Trimming took 2 bases from V and 1 from J, leaving 10 bases between them. This CDR3 has 15 residues. Germline V gene sequence: CDR1 SGHRS, CDR2 YFSETQ. The CDR3 spells CASSFGGASYNEQFF. CDR3 in DNA: TGCGCCAGCAGCTTCGGCGGGGCGTCCTACAATGAGCAGTTCTTC. The whole variable domain, filled in from reference TRBV5-1 and TRBJ2-1, reads KAGVTQTPRYLIKTRGQQVTLSCSPISGHRSVSWYQQTPGQGLQFLFEYFSETQRNKGNFPGRFSGRQFSNSRSEMNVSTLELGDSALYLCASSFGGASYNEQFFGPGTRLTVL.

This clone was counted a few times. The chain employs TRBV19 and TRBJ1-5; D is unclear. In germline, CDR1 is LNHDA, CDR2 SQIVND (reference sequence). Trimming stripped 3 bases from V and 4 bases from J, with 7 bases between. CDR3 length: 13 amino acids. The CDR3 bases are TGTGCCAGTAGTATTCGGGGAAATCAGCCCCAGCATTTT. Encoded protein: CASSIRGNQPQHF.

The chain joins TRBV6-9 to TRBJ2-7; no reliable D call. CDR1 is MNHGY, CDR2 SVAAGI, per germline. V lost 5 bases, J lost 5 bases, and 16 bases lay in between. The CDR3 runs to 14 residues. The CDR3 DNA is TGTGCCAGCAGTCCCTCCGCGACTGGAGACGAGCAGTACTTC. It codes for CASSPSATGDEQYF.

As regards this clone: This CDR3 is also generated by other DNA sequences in the sample. The rearrangement joins TRBV9 to TRBJ1-1; no clear D gene. The CDR3 extends over 13 amino acids. The germline V gene has CDR1 SGDLS and CDR2 YYNGEE. Trimming took 2 bases from V and 5 from J, leaving 10 bases between them. The CDR3 DNA follows: TGTGCCAGCAGCGTTGCCCTTGGGACTGAAGCTTTCTTT. Translated: CASSVALGTEAFF. Complete variable domain (other parts from reference TRBV9 and TRBJ1-1): DSGVTQTPKHLITATGQRVTLRCSPRSGDLSVYWYQQSLDQGLQFLIQYYNGEERAKGNILERFSAQQFPDLHSELNLSSLELGDSALYFCASSVALGTEAFFGQGTRLTVV.

The chain combines TRBV5-4 with TRBJ1-5; 7 positions match TRBD1. The CDR3 is 15 residues long. Germline CDR1 and CDR2: SGHNT and YYREEE (reference sequence). V lost 3 bases, J lost 4 bases, and 7 bases stayed unmatched. The CDR3 coding sequence is TGTGCCAGCAGCTGGGGACAGTCAAGGAATCAGCCCCAGCATTTT. Translation gives CASSWGQSRNQPQHF.

CDR3 DNA: TGTGCCAGCAGCGTAGCTCTAGCGGGAGGGCCAAACGGGGAGCTGTTTTTT. Translating it yields CASSVALAGGPNGELFF. The chain couples TRBV9 to TRBJ2-2; 12 bases match TRBD2. Germline V lookup: CDR1 SGDLS, CDR2 YYNGEE. The CDR3 is 17 residues long. V shed 0 bases and J 7 bases; nucleotides not matched to a gene: 7.

J is TRBJ2-3 and V is TRBV18; 8 bases agree with TRBD2. The CDR3 extends over 15 amino acids. The germline CDR1 and CDR2 sequences are KGHSH and LQKENI. V was pared by 8 bases and J by 0 bases, with 7 bases of the junction left unmatched. For the CDR3, the DNA is TGTGCCAGCAATGCCGGGACTAGTAGCACAGATACGCAGTATTTT. This translates into CASNAGTSSTDTQYF.

This chain joins TRBV27 and TRBJ2-5, with TRBD2 as a possible D gene (5 bases). CDR1 is MNHEY and CDR2 is SMNVEV in the germline V gene (reference sequence). This CDR3 spans 14 amino acids. The V end was cut by 6 bases, the J end by 2 bases, with 13 bases between. CDR3 sequence: CASRGVLTQETQYF. CDR3 in DNA: TGTGCCAGCAGGGGAGTCCTAACACAAGAGACCCAGTACTTC.

The chain uses TRBV7-9 and TRBJ1-3; D remains unclear. V was trimmed by 3 bases and J by 8 bases, leaving 8 bases between them. Germline-derived CDR1 and CDR2 are SEHNR and FQNEAQ (reference sequence). CDR3 length equals 12 residues. In DNA form, the CDR3 reads TGTGCCAGCAGCTTGATGGGAGACACCATATATTTT. Translation gives CASSLMGDTIYF.

This clone is a singleton in its sample. CDR3 protein: CASSLRTGGGEKLFF. CDR3 DNA sequence: TGCGCCAGCAGCCTCAGGACAGGGGGGGGTGAAAAACTGTTTTTT. V usage is TRBV5-1 and J usage is TRBJ1-4; TRBD1 aligns across 10 bases. The germline V gene encodes CDR1 SGHRS and CDR2 YFSETQ. V was clipped by 4 bases and J by 7 bases; unmatched bases: 7. This CDR3 contains 15 residues.

The rearrangement uses TRBV7-8 and TRBJ2-2; D gene uncertain. Trimming took 7 bases from V and 6 from J, leaving 21 bases between them. Germline V gene data show CDR1 as SGHVS and CDR2 as FQNEAQ. The CDR3 runs 16 residues. CDR3 sequence (DNA): TGTGCCAGCACCCTCCCCAGGCCAGAAGTCGCCGGGGAGCTGTTTTTT. Translated: CASTLPRPEVAGELFF.

V usage is TRBV4-3 and J usage is TRBJ1-3; D is perhaps TRBD1 (6 bases). Trimming left V 3 bases short and J 0 bases short, with 12 bases between. This CDR3 spans 16 amino acids. The germline V gene has CDR1 LGHNA and CDR2 YSLEER. This chain's CDR3 is CASSQGHFRSGNTIYF. In nucleotides, the CDR3 is TGCGCCAGCAGCCAGGGACACTTTCGCTCTGGAAACACCATATATTTT.

The chain links TRBV15 to TRBJ1-1, with D possibly matching TRBD1 (5 bases). Germline V gives CDR1 LNHNV, CDR2 YYDKDF (reference sequence). The CDR3 is 14 amino acids. Trimming took 2 bases from V and 3 from J, leaving 10 bases between them. This CDR3 is CATSRRSGYTEAFF. The CDR3 nucleotides are TGTGCCACCAGCAGACGCTCAGGGTACACTGAAGCTTTCTTT.

The chain combines TRBV19 with TRBJ2-7; D is possibly TRBD1 (6 bases). With 5 bases removed from V and 5 bases from J, the gap between germline ends came to 16 bases. CDR3 length: 14 residues. The germline gives CDR1 LNHDA, CDR2 SQIVND (reference sequence). The CDR3: CASSFGTLGDEQYF. In DNA, the CDR3 is TGTGCCAGTAGTTTCGGGACATTGGGTGACGAGCAGTACTTC.